The rows below give T cell receptor beta chains drawn from one sample of a study of CD8 T cells in Susac syndrome. TCRdb processed the immunoSEQ multiplex PCR reads anew with MiXCR; each CDR3 protein has one entry. The table records some 200,000 distinct CDR3 sequences, 95% of them present only once. The specimen was CD4+ T cells from PBMCs. These receptors all come from a human donor with Susac syndrome. Each CDR3 is given with its conserved first and last residue. Each record gives: D gene, clone size, J gene, V gene, CDR3 protein, CDR3 DNA. D genes are given only for firm matches. Clone sizes are given selectively: once, few, many, or a class where the clone is expanded.

>.|.|TRBJ2-2|TRBV7-8
CASSPIRGRTGELFF
TGTGCCAGCAGCCCCATCCGGGGACGAACCGGGGAGCTGTTTTTT
>.|.|TRBJ1-2|TRBV18
CASSPGHESNGYTF
TGTGCCAGCTCACCCGGGCATGAATCGAACGGCTACACCTTC
>.|.|TRBJ2-5|TRBV28
CASSPRAGHTQYF
TGTGCCAGCAGTCCTAGGGCGGGGCATACCCAGTACTTC
>.|.|TRBJ1-2|TRBV2
CASRQTHTEGYTF
TGTGCCAGCAGACAGACCCATACCGAAGGCTACACCTTC
>.|.|TRBJ2-3|TRBV7-2
CASSLGIDTQYF
TGTGCCAGCAGCTTAGGGATCGATACGCAGTATTTT
>.|.|TRBJ1-5|TRBV6-5
CASTKVGYGNQPQHF
TGTGCCAGCACAAAGGTCGGATATGGCAATCAGCCCCAGCATTTT
>.|.|TRBJ1-1|TRBV27
CASTPNGGQTEAFF
TGTGCCAGCACGCCCAACGGGGGGCAAACTGAAGCTTTCTTT
>.|.|TRBJ2-5|TRBV30
CAWSVRGAQETQYF
TGTGCCTGGAGTGTAAGGGGGGCACAAGAGACCCAGTACTTC
>.|.|TRBJ2-1|TRBV27
CASSLFRLSSNEQFF
TGTGCCAGCAGTTTATTTAGGCTCTCCTCCAATGAGCAGTTCTTC
>TRBD1|.|TRBJ2-7|TRBV2
CASSGSLGQGPYEQYF
TGTGCCAGCAGCGGATCCCTGGGACAGGGGCCCTACGAGCAGTACTTC
>TRBD1|.|TRBJ2-6|TRBV29-1
CSVGQGGANVLTF
TGCAGCGTTGGACAGGGGGGGGCCAACGTCCTGACTTTC
>TRBD2|.|TRBJ2-1|TRBV9
CASSVGVRGANNEQFF
TGTGCCAGCAGCGTAGGGGTGCGGGGGGCCAACAATGAGCAGTTCTTC
>TRBD1|.|TRBJ2-3|TRBV2
CASSRQGDLDTQYF
TGTGCCAGCAGTAGACAGGGGGACCTAGATACGCAGTATTTT
>TRBD2|.|TRBJ2-1|TRBV15
CATSPRIAGAYNEQFF
TGTGCCACCAGCCCCCGAATAGCGGGGGCGTACAATGAGCAGTTCTTC
>TRBD1|.|TRBJ1-5|TRBV11-2
CASSSGQGLNQPQHF
TGTGCCAGCAGCTCCGGACAGGGACTTAATCAGCCCCAGCATTTT
>.|.|TRBJ1-2|TRBV24-1
CATSDLMGSFTF
TGTGCCACCAGTGATTTGATGGGGTCATTTACCTTC
>TRBD1|.|TRBJ2-7|TRBV15
CATSRYRTGISYEQYF
TGTGCCACCAGCAGATACCGGACAGGGATTTCCTACGAGCAGTACTTC
>.|.|TRBJ1-2|TRBV25-1
CASSDTKDSSNYGYTF
TGTGCCAGCAGTGACACGAAGGACAGCTCTAACTATGGCTACACCTTC
>.|.|TRBJ2-1|TRBV20-1
CSALAPSYNEQFF
TGCAGTGCTCTAGCGCCGTCCTACAATGAGCAGTTCTTC
>.|.|TRBJ1-6|TRBV12-3/TRBV12-4
CASSPTRGGAQWSPLHF
TGTGCCAGCAGTCCAACCCGTGGAGGTGCCCAATGGTCACCCCTCCACTTT
>TRBD1|.|TRBJ1-6|TRBV5-6
CASSLGTGTGYSPLHF
TGTGCCAGCAGCTTGGGGACCGGGACAGGGTATTCACCCCTCCACTTT
>TRBD1|.|TRBJ2-1|TRBV4-3
CASSQMETGGEQFF
TGCGCCAGCAGCCAGATGGAGACAGGGGGCGAGCAGTTCTTC
>.|.|TRBJ1-2|TRBV30
CAWRPQGSGYTF
TGTGCCTGGAGACCGCAGGGTTCTGGCTACACCTTC
>.|.|TRBJ2-5|TRBV7-2
CASSLGGGLQETQYF
TGTGCCAGCAGCCTAGGAGGAGGACTCCAAGAGACCCAGTACTTC
>TRBD1|.|TRBJ1-6|TRBV3-1
CASSRTGPESPLHF
TGTGCCAGCAGCCGGACAGGGCCTGAGTCACCCCTCCACTTT
>.|.|TRBJ1-2|TRBV28
CASDRTNYGYTF
TGTGCCAGCGACCGGACTAACTATGGCTACACCTTC
>.|.|TRBJ2-2|TRBV18
CASSQYISNTGELFF
TGTGCCAGCTCACAATACATTTCGAACACCGGGGAGCTGTTTTTT
>.|.|TRBJ2-5|TRBV12-3/TRBV12-4
CASSFLRGQGQETQYF
TGTGCCAGCAGTTTCTTGCGGGGCCAGGGCCAAGAGACCCAGTACTTC
>.|.|TRBJ1-2|TRBV12-3/TRBV12-4
CASSFRAYGYTF
TGTGCCAGCAGTTTCCGAGCCTATGGCTACACCTTC
>.|.|TRBJ1-1|TRBV19
CAAKGGTGVNTEAFF
TGTGCCGCCAAAGGCGGAACAGGAGTGAACACTGAAGCTTTCTTT
>TRBD1|.|TRBJ2-1|TRBV5-1
CASSLGGQGTNEQFF
TGCGCCAGCAGCTTGGGCGGACAGGGTACCAATGAGCAGTTCTTC
>.|.|TRBJ1-5|TRBV2
CASGGGGGAEQPQHF
TGTGCCAGCGGGGGGGGAGGAGGGGCGGAACAGCCCCAGCATTTT
>.|.|TRBJ2-5|TRBV9
CASSVGPGEGETQYF
TGTGCCAGCAGCGTAGGGCCTGGTGAGGGAGAGACCCAGTACTTC
>.|.|TRBJ2-1|TRBV10-3
CAISERYNEQFF
TGTGCCATCAGTGAGCGGTACAATGAGCAGTTCTTC
>.|.|TRBJ1-6|TRBV5-4
CASSFENYSPLHF
TGTGCCAGCAGCTTTGAGAATTATTCACCCCTCCACTTT
>.|.|TRBJ2-2|TRBV28
CAIDSHTGELFF
TGTGCCATCGACAGTCACACCGGGGAGCTGTTTTTT
>.|.|TRBJ2-3|TRBV3-1
CASSQVGGSTDTQYF
TGTGCCAGCAGCCAAGTGGGGGGCTCCACAGATACGCAGTATTTT
>.|once|TRBJ2-1|TRBV6-5
CASRSVWNEQFF
TGTGCCAGCAGGTCCGTATGGAATGAGCAGTTCTTC
>.|.|TRBJ2-1|TRBV29-1
CSVPWSDWRNNEQFF
TGCAGCGTTCCCTGGTCGGACTGGAGGAACAATGAGCAGTTCTTC
>.|.|TRBJ2-7|TRBV30
CAWKGPRSSYEQYF
TGTGCCTGGAAGGGACCGAGGAGCTCCTACGAGCAGTACTTC
>.|.|TRBJ1-4|TRBV18
CASSPRPAAGATNEKLFF
TGTGCCAGCTCACCCCGGCCTGCCGCAGGGGCAACTAATGAAAAACTGTTTTTT
>.|.|TRBJ1-1|TRBV9
CASSLQGGRTEAFF
TGTGCCAGCAGCCTACAGGGTGGGCGCACTGAAGCTTTCTTT
>.|.|TRBJ1-1|TRBV20-1
CSASLLNTEAFF
TGCAGTGCTAGCCTGTTGAACACTGAAGCTTTCTTT
>TRBD1|.|TRBJ1-5|TRBV30
CAWSVLGGQGSQPQHF
TGTGCCTGGAGTGTACTAGGGGGACAGGGCTCTCAGCCCCAGCATTTT
>TRBD2|.|TRBJ2-2|TRBV20-1
CSARTSGGGELFF
TGCAGTGCCCGGACTAGCGGTGGCGGGGAGCTGTTTTTT
>.|.|TRBJ2-3|TRBV20-1
CSAPDTSTDTQYF
TGCAGTGCCCCCGACACAAGCACAGATACGCAGTATTTT
>TRBD1|.|TRBJ2-5|TRBV7-8
CASSNNRGSGTQYF
TGTGCCAGCAGCAATAACAGGGGAAGCGGGACCCAGTACTTC
>.|.|TRBJ1-1|TRBV20-1
CSASGASEAFF
TGCAGTGCTAGTGGGGCTTCTGAAGCTTTCTTT
>TRBD1|once|TRBJ1-1|TRBV30
CAWSVGTVPMNTEAFF
TGTGCCTGGAGTGTAGGGACAGTCCCTATGAACACTGAAGCTTTCTTT
>TRBD2|.|TRBJ2-5|TRBV5-1
CASSLTSGRQETQYF
TGCGCCAGCAGCTTGACTAGCGGGCGGCAAGAGACCCAGTACTTC
>.|.|TRBJ1-2|TRBV12-5
CASGPSGSGYTF
TGTGCTAGTGGCCCCTCGGGGAGCGGCTACACCTTC
>TRBD2|.|TRBJ2-5|TRBV19
CATGTSSLQETQYF
TGTGCCACCGGGACTAGCAGCCTCCAAGAGACCCAGTACTTC
>.|.|TRBJ2-1|TRBV30
CAWSGVQGNYNEQFF
TGTGCCTGGAGTGGGGTGCAGGGAAACTACAATGAGCAGTTCTTC
>.|.|TRBJ2-1|TRBV9
CASSSGTRGNEQFF
TGTGCCAGCAGCTCCGGGACTCGAGGCAATGAGCAGTTCTTC
>TRBD1|few|TRBJ2-1|TRBV29-1
CSVDRTGAYNEQFF
TGCAGCGTTGACCGGACAGGGGCTTACAATGAGCAGTTCTTC
>TRBD2|.|TRBJ2-1|TRBV4-3
CASSQELAARNEQFF
TGCGCCAGCAGCCAAGAGCTAGCGGCTCGCAATGAGCAGTTCTTC
>.|.|TRBJ1-2|TRBV9
CASSVDRDYGYTF
TGTGCCAGCAGCGTAGACAGGGACTATGGCTACACCTTC
>.|.|TRBJ1-6|TRBV12-3/TRBV12-4
CASSLAVGLGSPLHF
TGTGCCAGCAGTTTAGCTGTGGGGCTCGGTTCACCCCTCCACTTT
>TRBD1|.|TRBJ1-5|TRBV29-1
CSVETGEGSQHF
TGCAGCGTTGAGACAGGGGAGGGCTCCCAGCATTTT